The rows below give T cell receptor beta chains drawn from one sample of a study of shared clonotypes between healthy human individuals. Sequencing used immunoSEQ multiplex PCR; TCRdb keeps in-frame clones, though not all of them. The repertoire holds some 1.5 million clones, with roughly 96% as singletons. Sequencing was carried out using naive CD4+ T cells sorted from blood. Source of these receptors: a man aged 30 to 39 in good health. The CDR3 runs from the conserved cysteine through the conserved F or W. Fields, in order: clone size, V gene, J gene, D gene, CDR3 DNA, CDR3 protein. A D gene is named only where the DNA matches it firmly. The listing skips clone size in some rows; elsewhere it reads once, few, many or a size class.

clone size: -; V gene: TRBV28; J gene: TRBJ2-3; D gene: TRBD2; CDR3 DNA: TGTGCCAGCGCTGAGCGGGATCGACCAGATACGCAGTATTTT; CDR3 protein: CASAERDRPDTQYF
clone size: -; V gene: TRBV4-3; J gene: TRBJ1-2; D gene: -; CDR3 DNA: TGCGCCAGCAGCCAACACATGACGGCGACAGACTACACTAACTATGGCTACACCTTC; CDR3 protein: CASSQHMTATDYTNYGYTF
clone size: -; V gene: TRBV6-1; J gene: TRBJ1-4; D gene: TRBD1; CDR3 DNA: TGTGCCAGCAGCAAGCCGGGACAGGGTACTGAAAAACTGTTTTTT; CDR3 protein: CASSKPGQGTEKLFF
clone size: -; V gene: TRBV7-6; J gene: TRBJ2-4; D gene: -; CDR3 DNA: TGTGCCAGCAGCGGACTACCCCTAGCCAAAAACATTCAGTACTTC; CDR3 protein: CASSGLPLAKNIQYF
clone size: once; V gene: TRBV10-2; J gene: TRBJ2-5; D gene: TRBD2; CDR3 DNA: TGCGCCAGCAGTGTAGCGGGTGAGACCCAGTACTTC; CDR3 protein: CASSVAGETQYF
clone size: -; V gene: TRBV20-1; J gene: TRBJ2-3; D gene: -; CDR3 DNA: TGCAGTGCTCCGGGGGCAGATACGCAGTATTTT; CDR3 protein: CSAPGADTQYF
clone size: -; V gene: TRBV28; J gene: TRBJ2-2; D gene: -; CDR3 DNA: TGTGCCAGCAGAACTGGTGTAGGGTACACCGGGGAGCTGTTTTTT; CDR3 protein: CASRTGVGYTGELFF
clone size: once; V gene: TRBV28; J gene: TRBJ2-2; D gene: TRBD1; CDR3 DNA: TGTGCCAGCAGTTTATGGCGGACAGGGGGCACCGGGGAGCTGTTTTTT; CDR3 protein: CASSLWRTGGTGELFF
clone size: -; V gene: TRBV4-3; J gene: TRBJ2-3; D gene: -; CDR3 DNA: TGCGCCAGCAGCCCCACGGGGCTGGGTACGAGAGATACGCAGTATTTT; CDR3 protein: CASSPTGLGTRDTQYF
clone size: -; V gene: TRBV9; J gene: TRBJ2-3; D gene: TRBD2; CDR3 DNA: TGTGCCAGCAGCCGATTCGCGGGAGGGCCCGCTAGCACAGATACGCAGTATTTT; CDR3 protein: CASSRFAGGPASTDTQYF
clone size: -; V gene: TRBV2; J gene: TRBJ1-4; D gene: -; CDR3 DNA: TGTGCCAGCTTAAGAGAATCTTCAGCGGAAAAACTGTTTTTT; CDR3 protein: CASLRESSAEKLFF
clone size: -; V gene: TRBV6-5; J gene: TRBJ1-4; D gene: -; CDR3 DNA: TGTGCCAGCAGTTACTCACCTAGGAAGGGAAAACTGTTTTTT; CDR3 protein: CASSYSPRKGKLFF
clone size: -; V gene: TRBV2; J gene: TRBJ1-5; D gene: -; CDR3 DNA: TGTGCCAGCAGTGAGGCCAGCACAAAAACTAATCAGCCCCAGCATTTT; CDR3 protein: CASSEASTKTNQPQHF
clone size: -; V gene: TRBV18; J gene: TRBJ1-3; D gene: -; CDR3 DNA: TGTGCCAGCTCACCAAAACACATCTCTGGAAACACCATATATTTT; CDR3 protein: CASSPKHISGNTIYF
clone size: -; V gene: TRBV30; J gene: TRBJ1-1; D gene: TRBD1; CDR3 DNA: TGTGCCTGGATTGACAGGGCTCGCGGGAACACTGAAGCTTTCTTT; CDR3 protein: CAWIDRARGNTEAFF
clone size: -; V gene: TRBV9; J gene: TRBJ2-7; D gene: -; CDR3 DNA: TGTGCCAGCAGCGTAGGAGATACGCACTACGAGCAGTACTTC; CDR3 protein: CASSVGDTHYEQYF
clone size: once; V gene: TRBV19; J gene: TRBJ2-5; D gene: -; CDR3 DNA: TGTGCCAGTAGGCCGGGACTCCTTTCGAGGGGAGAACAGACCCAGTACTTC; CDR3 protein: CASRPGLLSRGEQTQYF
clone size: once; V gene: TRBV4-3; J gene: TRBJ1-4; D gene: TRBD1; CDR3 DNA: TGCGCCAGCAGCCAAGGCAGGGGGCGAGGGGAAAAACTGTTTTTT; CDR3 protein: CASSQGRGRGEKLFF
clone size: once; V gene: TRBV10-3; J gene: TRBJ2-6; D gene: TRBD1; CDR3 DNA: TGTGCCATCAGTGAAAGGGGGCTTGGGGCCAACGTCCTGACTTTC; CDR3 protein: CAISERGLGANVLTF
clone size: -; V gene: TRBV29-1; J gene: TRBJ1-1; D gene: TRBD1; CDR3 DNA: TGCAGCGCACGCGGGACAGGGGCCGTGAACACTGAAGCTTTCTTT; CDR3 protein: CSARGTGAVNTEAFF
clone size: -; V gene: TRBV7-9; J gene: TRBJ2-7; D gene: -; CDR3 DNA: TGTGCCAGCAGCTTAGTGTTGGGGGATACCTACGAGCAGTACTTC; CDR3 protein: CASSLVLGDTYEQYF
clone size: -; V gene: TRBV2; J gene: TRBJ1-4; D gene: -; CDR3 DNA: TGTGCCAGCAGCGTTAATGAAAAACTGTTTTTT; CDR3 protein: CASSVNEKLFF
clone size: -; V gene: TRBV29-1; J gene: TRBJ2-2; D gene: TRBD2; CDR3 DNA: TGCAGCACTAGCGGGACTAACACCGGGGAGCTGTTTTTT; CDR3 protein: CSTSGTNTGELFF
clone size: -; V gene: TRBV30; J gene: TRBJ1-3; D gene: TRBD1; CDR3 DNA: TGTGCCTGGAGTCGACAGGGCGGCGGAAACACCATATATTTT; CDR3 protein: CAWSRQGGGNTIYF
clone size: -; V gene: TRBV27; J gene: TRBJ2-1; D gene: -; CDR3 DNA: TGTGCCAGCAGTTTGCCAGGTTACAATGAGCAGTTCTTC; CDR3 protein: CASSLPGYNEQFF
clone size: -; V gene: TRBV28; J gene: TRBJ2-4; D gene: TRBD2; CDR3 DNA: TGTGCCAGCAGTATAAACTCAGCGGGAGGGTGGAACATTCAGTACTTC; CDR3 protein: CASSINSAGGWNIQYF
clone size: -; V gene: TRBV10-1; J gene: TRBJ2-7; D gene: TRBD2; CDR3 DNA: TGCGCCAGCAGTGACCTAGGGAGGGAGAGCTACGAGCAGTACTTC; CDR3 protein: CASSDLGRESYEQYF
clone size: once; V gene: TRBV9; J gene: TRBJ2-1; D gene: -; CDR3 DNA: TGTGCCAGCAGCCCTGGGGCTCCCGCCTGGAATGAGCAGTTCTTC; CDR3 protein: CASSPGAPAWNEQFF
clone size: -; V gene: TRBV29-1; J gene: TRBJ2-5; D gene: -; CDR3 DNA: TGCAGCGTTGAACCGTGGAGGGTCCAAGAGACCCAGTACTTC; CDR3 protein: CSVEPWRVQETQYF